The rows below give T cell receptor beta chains drawn from one sample of a study of cytomegalovirus exposure and HLA in healthy donors. Using immunoSEQ multiplex PCR, the repertoire was profiled, and TCRdb retains in-frame clones only, with some absent. The sample holds 150,000 to 200,000 clones, 80% seen once. Input material: PBMCs. These TCRs come from a woman between 40 and 50 years old in good health and CMV-seronegative. The CDR3 runs from the conserved cysteine through the conserved F or W. A D gene is named only where the DNA matches it firmly. Clone size is shown for a subset of rows, as once, few, many or a class of expanded clone.

J	V	D	size	DNA	CDR3
TRBJ1-1	TRBV7-2	.	.	TGTGCCAGCAGCGACGGGTCCTCTAACACTGAAGCTTTCTTT	CASSDGSSNTEAFF
TRBJ2-3	TRBV29-1	TRBD1	.	TGCAGCGTTGCCCTGTTAGGACAGGATACAGATACGCAGTATTTT	CSVALLGQDTDTQYF
TRBJ1-1	TRBV9	.	.	TGTGCCAGCAGCGTAGAAGGTGTAGGAGCTACTGAAGCTTTCTTT	CASSVEGVGATEAFF
TRBJ2-1	TRBV27	TRBD2	.	TGTGCCAGCAGTCTACTAGCGGGAGGACTTGAGCAGTTCTTC	CASSLLAGGLEQFF
TRBJ1-2	TRBV2	.	.	TGTGCCAGCGGAGAAACGGTTAACTATGGCTACACCTTC	CASGETVNYGYTF
TRBJ1-4	TRBV6-5	.	.	TGTGCCAGCAGTTACTCGTCCAGTAATGAAAAACTGTTTTTT	CASSYSSSNEKLFF
TRBJ2-2	TRBV29-1	TRBD2	.	TGCAGCGTTACTAGCGGGAGGGCCCGGGGGGAGCTGTTTTTT	CSVTSGRARGELFF
TRBJ1-1	TRBV7-6	.	few	TGTGCCAGCAGCCCACGGCAGGGGAACACTGAAGCTTTCTTT	CASSPRQGNTEAFF
TRBJ1-1	TRBV19	TRBD1	.	TGTGCCAGTAGTAGAGGGACAGGGAGGGAAACTGAAGCTTTCTTT	CASSRGTGRETEAFF
TRBJ2-3	TRBV5-5	.	.	TGTGCCAGCAGCTTGGTCGCTCGACTATCCGATACGCAGTATTTT	CASSLVARLSDTQYF
TRBJ1-1	TRBV11-3	TRBD1	.	TGTGCCAGCAGCTTTCAATCGGGACAGGTGGAAAACACTGAAGCTTTCTTT	CASSFQSGQVENTEAFF
TRBJ2-4	TRBV4-1	.	.	TGCGCCAGCAGCTTCCCGAGAGGGAACATTCAGTACTTC	CASSFPRGNIQYF
TRBJ2-7	TRBV2	TRBD2	.	TGTGCCAGCAGTGAAACCGGGAGGTCCTACGAGCAGTACTTC	CASSETGRSYEQYF
TRBJ2-1	TRBV7-2	TRBD2	.	TGTGCCAGCAGCCAAAGCGGGAATTACTACAATGAGCAGTTCTTC	CASSQSGNYYNEQFF
TRBJ1-4	TRBV4-3	.	.	TGCGCCAGCAGCCAAGATTACTTCGGTAGTTATGAAAAACTGTTTTTT	CASSQDYFGSYEKLFF
TRBJ2-3	TRBV7-2	TRBD2	.	TGTGCCAGCAGCTCTAGCGGGAGGGCCGCAGATACGCAGTATTTT	CASSSSGRAADTQYF
TRBJ2-1	TRBV7-2	.	.	TGTGCCAGCAGTTTAAGGTCCCGAGGGAATGAGCAGTTCTTC	CASSLRSRGNEQFF
TRBJ1-4	TRBV9	.	.	TGTGCCAGCAGCGTTGCAGGCAAGGGGGATGAAAAACTGTTTTTT	CASSVAGKGDEKLFF
TRBJ1-1	TRBV6-1	.	once	TGTGCCAGCAGCGGGATATTGAACACTGAAGCTTTCTTT	CASSGILNTEAFF
TRBJ2-2	TRBV29-1	TRBD2	.	TGCAGCGTTACGGTAGCGGGGAACACCGGGGAGCTGTTTTTT	CSVTVAGNTGELFF
TRBJ2-6	TRBV6-4	.	few	TGTGCCAGCAGTGACTCGAGTTCCTCTGGGGCCAACGTCCTGACTTTC	CASSDSSSSGANVLTF
TRBJ1-5	TRBV7-6	.	.	TGTGCCAGCAGCTACCGGGACACGGTCCTATATAGCAATCAGCCCCAGCATTTT	CASSYRDTVLYSNQPQHF
TRBJ2-5	TRBV6-5	.	.	TGTGCCAGCGGTCTCGCAGGGGTTGCAGAGACCCAGTACTTC	CASGLAGVAETQYF
TRBJ1-2	TRBV6-5	.	.	TGTGCCAGCAGTTACTCGCCGGGAACAGGGGGCTACACCTTC	CASSYSPGTGGYTF
TRBJ1-2	TRBV19	.	.	TGTGCCAGTAGTTCGGGTTTTATATATGGCTACACCTTC	CASSSGFIYGYTF
TRBJ1-2	TRBV6-5	.	.	TGTGCCAGCAGTTACTCAGCGGGGAAAGGCTACACCTTC	CASSYSAGKGYTF
TRBJ1-5	TRBV29-1	.	.	TGCAGCGTCGGGGATAACAATCAGCCCCAGCATTTT	CSVGDNNQPQHF
TRBJ2-2	TRBV6-1	.	.	TGTGCCAGCAGTGAACCAGGGATGAACACCGGGGAGCTGTTTTTT	CASSEPGMNTGELFF
TRBJ2-3	TRBV7-3	TRBD2	.	TGTGCCAGCAGCACCTTAGCGGGGACAGATACGCAGTATTTT	CASSTLAGTDTQYF
TRBJ2-5	TRBV6-5	.	.	TGTGCCAGCAGTTACAACAACCAAGAGACCCAGTACTTC	CASSYNNQETQYF
TRBJ2-3	TRBV2	TRBD2	.	TGTGCCGCTTTACCGGGACTAGCGGGGATAACCACAGATACGCAGTATTTT	CAALPGLAGITTDTQYF